This note documents a single TCR beta chain sequence. Antigen: not known. This entry belongs to a study of monozygotic twins with inflammatory bowel disease. The study, taken as a whole, reports: Patient repertoires may carry noise from differing immunosuppressive treatments. There was no way to distinguish the different T cell subtypes.

Using eight separate reactions per sample, the authors generated cDNA. Researchers used template switching to add UMIs featuring a 6-nucleotide sample barcode. TCRdb re-called the 5' RACE reads and catalogs CDR3 proteins one per entry, DNA excluded. The sample totals about 150,000 distinct CDR3 sequences. This sequence was found in a human donor with ulcerative colitis or Crohn's disease, or a healthy co-twin of an affected twin (not recorded which). Sequencing input: blood.

CDR3 region: CASSLDVPYNEQFF. V gene TRBV5-1 combines with J gene TRBJ2-1. CDR1 and CDR2 from the germline V gene are SGHRS and YFSETQ. The CDR3 extends over 14 amino acids. Based on the CDR3 plus reference TRBV5-1 and TRBJ2-1, the full variable domain is KAGVTQTPRYLIKTRGQQVTLSCSPISGHRSVSWYQQTPGQGLQFLFEYFSETQRNKGNFPGRFSGRQFSNSRSEMNVSTLELGDSALYLCASSLDVPYNEQFFGPGTRLTVL.